Shown below are 23 T cell receptor beta chains from a single sample sequenced in a study of Graves' ophthalmopathy and Graves' hyperthyroidism. RNA transcripts provided the template for amplifying TCR beta CDR3 regions. HTBI-primed RT-PCR formed the first round, and a multiplex PCR formed the second. TCRdb called the multiplex PCR reads again in MiXCR, with one record for every CDR3 protein. This sample has about 480,000 distinct CDR3 sequences; roughly an eighth occur once, and the top ten carry around 9.8%. Material: blood. The origin of the receptors is a woman in her twenties or thirties with Graves' ophthalmopathy.

This clonotype has a handful of counts. The V call is TRBV7-9, the J call TRBJ2-5; 9 bases align to TRBD2. J lost 5 bases, V lost 0 bases, and 7 bases had no gene match. Germline CDR1 and CDR2: SEHNR and FQNEAQ (reference sequence). This CDR3 is 16 amino acids long. The CDR3 here is CASSLADLSGSETQYF. The DNA of the CDR3 is TGTGCCAGCAGCTTAGCGGACCTTAGCGGGAGCGAGACCCAGTACTTC.

This clonotype was found many times. The J gene is TRBJ1-2, the V gene TRBV12-3 or TRBV12-4; D is undetermined. V lost 2 bases, J lost 8 bases, and 12 bases lay in between. This CDR3 is built from 13 residues. CDR3 sequence (DNA): TGTGCCAGCAGTTTACTCCTTAGCCGGGGCTACACCTTC. Amino acids: CASSLLLSRGYTF.

V usage is TRBV7-9 and J usage is TRBJ1-1, with a possible D match to TRBD1 (5 bases). Germline loops: CDR1 SEHNR, CDR2 FQNEAQ (reference sequence). This CDR3 is built from 13 residues. Trimming shortened V by 8 bases and J by 1 base, and 11 bases separated the two germline ends. The CDR3 nucleotides read TGTGCCAGCCGGGACGGATCGAACACTGAAGCTTTCTTT. Its translation: CASRDGSNTEAFF.

This clonotype was recorded many times. The chain uses TRBV18 and TRBJ1-1; tentatively, D is TRBD1 (5 bases). V dropped 4 bases and J dropped 3 bases, with 12 bases sitting between them. The CDR3 totals 14 residues. Germline V lookup: CDR1 KGHSH, CDR2 LQKENI. CDR3 DNA: TGTGCCAGCTCACGGGGACCGACCGACACTGAAGCTTTCTTT. Residues: CASSRGPTDTEAFF.

This clonotype has a count of ten or more. The V gene is TRBV2, the J gene TRBJ1-1; the D gene is possibly TRBD1 (5 bases). This CDR3 spans 13 amino acids. Germline V gene lookup returns CDR1 SNHLY and CDR2 FYNNEI. Trimming removed 8 bases at V and 4 bases at J, with 14 bases between. CDR3: CASDLGGGTEAFF. CDR3 DNA: TGTGCCAGCGACCTGGGGGGGGGCACTGAAGCTTTCTTT. Using reference TRBV2 and TRBJ1-1 for the parts outside the CDR3, the full variable domain is EPEVTQTPSHQVTQMGQEVILRCVPISNHLYFYWYRQILGQKVEFLVSFYNNEISEKSEIFDDQFSVERPDGSNFTLKIRSTKLEDSAMYFCASDLGGGTEAFFGQGTRLTVV.

A remark on this clonotype: This clone may be a read error of a much larger clone one base away. The J gene is TRBJ1-5, the V gene TRBV19; D is unclear. Germline V gives CDR1 LNHDA, CDR2 SQIVND (reference sequence). The CDR3 is made up of 14 amino acids. CDR3 sequence: CASRVRDSNHPQHF. The DNA of the CDR3 is TGTGCCAGTAGAGTGCGGGATAGCAATCATCCCCAGCATTTT.

This clonotype was observed at least ten times. The chain uses TRBV10-3 and TRBJ2-7; possible D gene TRBD2, 5 bases. The CDR3 spans 14 residues. V was trimmed by 3 bases and J by 7 bases, leaving 16 bases between them. Germline V gene lookup returns CDR1 ENHRY and CDR2 SYGVKD. The CDR3: CAISDPTEKREQYF. In DNA, the CDR3 is TGTGCCATCAGTGACCCGACGGAAAAGCGGGAGCAGTACTTC.

The genes are TRBV11-2 and TRBJ1-2; 10 nucleotides line up with TRBD1. The CDR3 is 16 residues long. The V gene end was trimmed by 5 bases and the J gene end by 1 base; junction bases not matched to a gene: 7. Germline V CDR1 and CDR2: SGHAT, FQNNGV. The CDR3 nucleotides read TGTGCCAGCAGCCAGACAGGGGGCCTATTTAACTATGGCTACACCTTC. Protein product: CASSQTGGLFNYGYTF.

V gene TRBV30 combines with J gene TRBJ1-3; D is uncertain. CDR1 is GTSNPN, CDR2 SVGIG, per germline (reference sequence). The CDR3 contains 12 residues. The V and J ends lost 4 bases and 0 bases respectively, with 4 bases between them. The CDR3 DNA follows: TGTGCCTGGACCGCCTCTGGAAACACCATATATTTT. Protein: CAWTASGNTIYF. The whole variable domain, remainder taken from reference TRBV30 and TRBJ1-3, is SQTIHQWPATLVQPVGSPLSLECTVEGTSNPNLYWYRQAAGRGLQLLFYSVGIGQISSEVPQNLSASRPQDRQFILSSKKLLLSDSGFYLCAWTASGNTIYFGEGSWLTVV.

This clonotype occurred many times. The J gene is TRBJ1-2, the V gene TRBV6-5; 7 bases map to TRBD1. The J segment lost 8 bases and the V segment lost 5 bases, leaving 11 bases of the junction unmatched. The CDR3 has 14 residues. CDR1 MNHEY and CDR2 SVGAGI come from the germline V gene. The CDR3 DNA reads as TGTGCCAGCAGTACCCCGGGACAGCATGGGGGCTACACCTTC. This sequence encodes CASSTPGQHGGYTF.

The sample holds many counts of this clonotype. J is TRBJ2-7 and V is TRBV3-1; 8 nucleotides line up with TRBD1. The CDR3 contains 14 residues. The junction had 8 bases not matched to a gene; V was cut back by 4 bases and J by 6 bases. Germline values: CDR1 LGHDT, CDR2 YNNKEL (reference sequence). In DNA, the CDR3 is TGTGCCAGCAGCCGAGCGGACAGGGAAACCGAGCAGTACTTC. It yields the protein CASSRADRETEQYF.

At least ten counts were recorded for this clonotype. The V gene is TRBV28, the J gene TRBJ1-1; tentative D call: TRBD1 (6 bases). V lost 7 bases and J lost 1, with 10 bases in between. The germline V gene encodes CDR1 MDHEN and CDR2 SYDVKM. This CDR3 has 13 residues. Written as DNA, the CDR3 is TGTGCCAGCAATGACAGGAGGAACACTGAAGCTTTCTTT. Amino acids: CASNDRRNTEAFF.

This clonotype was counted ten times or more. V and J are TRBV6-5 and TRBJ1-1; D uncertain. V gave up 0 bases and J gave up 3 bases, with 11 bases separating them. The CDR3 spans 15 residues. Germline assignment: CDR1 MNHEY and CDR2 SVGAGI. The CDR3 coding sequence is TGTGCCAGCAGTTACTCTTGGGGAGGAGACACTGAAGCTTTCTTT. Translated: CASSYSWGGDTEAFF.

There are many counts of this clonotype. Mismatch with germline at one junction end may stem from a read error. This chain uses TRBV19 with TRBJ2-5; possibly TRBD1 for D (6 bases). Germline CDR1 reads LNHDA; CDR2 reads SQIVND (reference sequence). This CDR3 is built from 13 residues. The CDR3 region is CASNIQGTETQYF. The CDR3 bases are TGTGCCAGTAATATACAGGGAACGGAGACCCAGTACTTC.

The chain uses TRBV20-1 and TRBJ2-5; D possibly matches TRBD1 or TRBD2 (6 bases each). Trimming cost V 1 base and J 5 bases, with 14 bases left between them. The germline CDR1 and CDR2 sequences are DFQATT and SNEGSKA (reference sequence). The CDR3 loop spans 14 amino acids. The CDR3 region is CSARAPGAGETQYF. In DNA, the CDR3 is TGCAGTGCTAGAGCCCCGGGGGCAGGGGAGACCCAGTACTTC.

This clonotype was observed at least ten times. This rearrangement joins TRBV5-5 to TRBJ2-7, with a tentative D call TRBD1 (5 bases). The CDR3 spans 13 residues. The V end lost 7 bases, the J end lost 6 bases, and 17 bases lay between the germline ends. Germline lookup yields CDR1 SGHKS and CDR2 YYEKEE (reference sequence). The CDR3 bases are TGTGCCAGCCAGAGGACATCAGCCTTCGAGCAGTACTTC. This gives the protein CASQRTSAFEQYF.

This clonotype was detected ten times or more. This chain joins TRBV2 and TRBJ1-5; no firm D call. The CDR3 consists of 14 residues. The germline CDR1 and CDR2 sequences are SNHLY and FYNNEI. The V end lost 1 base, the J end lost 4 bases, and 8 bases lay between the germline ends. The CDR3 region is CASSEVGRNQPQHF. The CDR3 coding sequence is TGTGCCAGCAGTGAAGTGGGGAGGAATCAGCCCCAGCATTTT.

This clonotype was seen repeatedly, ten times or more. V and J are TRBV20-1 and TRBJ1-1, with D perhaps TRBD1 (5 bases). This CDR3 region has 13 residues. The V gene lost 6 bases and the J gene lost 5 bases, with 16 bases spanning the gap. Per germline, CDR1 DFQATT and CDR2 SNEGSKA (reference sequence). The CDR3 loop is CSAPFPGRTEAFF. CDR3 sequence (DNA): TGCAGTGCCCCCTTCCCGGGGCGTACTGAAGCTTTCTTT.

About this clonotype: This may stem from a read error, because a much larger clone lies one nucleotide away. The rearrangement uses TRBV12-3 or TRBV12-4 and TRBJ2-7; 8 nucleotides match TRBD2. The CDR3 consists of 15 residues. The CDR3 here is CASSLTGGPRYERYF. As DNA, the CDR3 is TGTGCCAGCAGCTTGACGGGAGGGCCTAGGTACGAGCGGTACTTC.

This clonotype was counted many times. This rearrangement joins TRBV6-5 to TRBJ2-7; D not certain. The CDR3 consists of 13 residues. Looked up from germline, CDR1 is MNHEY and CDR2 is SVGAGI. Trimming took 2 bases from V and 4 from J, leaving 9 bases between them. CDR3 DNA sequence: TGTGCCAGCAGTTACCCCGCCGGTTACGAGCAGTACTTC. This gives the protein CASSYPAGYEQYF.

There are many counts of this clonotype. The chain has TRBV5-1 and TRBJ1-3; no clear D gene. From germline, CDR1 is SGHRS and CDR2 YFSETQ. Deletions cut 3 bases from V and 4 bases from J, with 8 bases between. This CDR3 region has 13 residues. The CDR3 DNA sequence: TGCGCCAGCAGCTCGGATCTGGGAAACACCATATATTTT. This codes for CASSSDLGNTIYF.

This rearrangement joins TRBV29-1 to TRBJ2-7, with 9 bases identical to TRBD1. V was pared by 7 bases and J by 6 bases, with 10 bases of the junction left unmatched. In germline, CDR1 is SQVTM, CDR2 ANQGSEA. The CDR3 is 13 residues long. The CDR3 sequence: CSAGSGTGREQYF. CDR3 nucleotides: TGCAGCGCCGGATCCGGGACAGGGCGCGAGCAGTACTTC.

This clonotype occurred a few times. A clone one base away is much larger, so this may be a read error. The chain recombines TRBV6-2 or TRBV6-3 with TRBJ2-5; the D gene could be TRBD1 or TRBD2 (5 bases each). The CDR3 consists of 20 residues. V lost 2 bases, J lost 0 bases, and 25 bases lay in between. Germline V gene lookup returns CDR1 MNHEY and CDR2 SVGEGT. The CDR3 region has the DNA TGTGCCAGCAGTTACCCGGGGATCCGCCGGGGCATACTACACCAAGAGACCCAGTACTTC. It specifies CASSYPGIRRGILHQETQYF.